This is a list of T cell receptor beta chains from one sample in a study of shared clonotypes between healthy human individuals. TCRdb's table, derived via immunoSEQ multiplex PCR, lists solely in-frame clones and lacks some. The data show about 800,000 clones, with roughly 96% seen just once and approximately 0.2% held by the top ten. Sequenced input: naive CD8+ T cells sorted from blood. The source is a man aged 30 to 39 in good health. Each CDR3 is given with its conserved first and last residue. Each record gives: clone size, V gene, J gene, D gene, CDR3 DNA, CDR3 protein. A D gene is named only where the DNA matches it firmly. Size is stated for part of the rows, as once, few or many counts, or as a class when the clone is expanded.

abundance: .
v_gene: TRBV6-1
j_gene: TRBJ1-1
d_gene: .
CDR3nt: TGTGCCAGCAGTGAATGGGGGCTCGAAGCTTTCTTT
CDR3aa: CASSEWGLEAFF

abundance: .
v_gene: TRBV19
j_gene: TRBJ2-7
d_gene: .
CDR3nt: TGTGCCAGTACCCCCCGCGGCATATCCTACGAGCAGTACTTC
CDR3aa: CASTPRGISYEQYF

abundance: .
v_gene: TRBV7-2
j_gene: TRBJ2-1
d_gene: TRBD1
CDR3nt: TGTGCCAGCAGCTTACATCACACAGGGGGCGAAGATGAGCAGTTCTTC
CDR3aa: CASSLHHTGGEDEQFF

abundance: .
v_gene: TRBV7-2
j_gene: TRBJ2-7
d_gene: .
CDR3nt: TGTGCCAGCAGCCCCGACATGAACTACGAGCAGTACTTC
CDR3aa: CASSPDMNYEQYF

abundance: .
v_gene: TRBV9
j_gene: TRBJ1-2
d_gene: TRBD1
CDR3nt: TGTGCCAGCAGCGGGAGCGGACAGGGGGCTGGCTATGGCTACACCTTC
CDR3aa: CASSGSGQGAGYGYTF

abundance: .
v_gene: TRBV27
j_gene: TRBJ1-2
d_gene: .
CDR3nt: TGTGCCAGCAGTTTCGACGCATACTATGGCTACACCTTC
CDR3aa: CASSFDAYYGYTF

abundance: .
v_gene: TRBV4-1
j_gene: TRBJ2-2
d_gene: TRBD2
CDR3nt: TGCGCCAGCAGCCAAGCCGGACTAGCGGGACTCCCCGGGGAGCTGTTTTTT
CDR3aa: CASSQAGLAGLPGELFF

abundance: .
v_gene: TRBV29-1
j_gene: TRBJ2-7
d_gene: TRBD1
CDR3nt: TGCAGCGGGACAGGGGCCCAGGGTGAGCAGTACTTC
CDR3aa: CSGTGAQGEQYF

abundance: .
v_gene: TRBV29-1
j_gene: TRBJ2-2
d_gene: .
CDR3nt: TGCAGCGTGCAAGATAACACCGGGGAGCTGTTTTTT
CDR3aa: CSVQDNTGELFF

abundance: .
v_gene: TRBV7-7
j_gene: TRBJ2-2
d_gene: .
CDR3nt: TGTGCTAGCACCTTTACCCCAGGGGAAGGGGAGCTGTTTTTT
CDR3aa: CASTFTPGEGELFF

abundance: .
v_gene: TRBV10-3
j_gene: TRBJ1-4
d_gene: .
CDR3nt: TGTGCCATCAGTGAGTCGGTGGGCCGGATGAATGAAAAACTGTTTTTT
CDR3aa: CAISESVGRMNEKLFF

abundance: .
v_gene: TRBV27
j_gene: TRBJ2-1
d_gene: .
CDR3nt: TGTGCCAGCAGTTCGACCTACAATGAGCAGTTCTTC
CDR3aa: CASSSTYNEQFF

abundance: .
v_gene: TRBV6-5
j_gene: TRBJ1-1
d_gene: .
CDR3nt: TGTGCCAGCAGTTACGATCCGGGGCCCAGGGACACTGAAGCTTTCTTT
CDR3aa: CASSYDPGPRDTEAFF

abundance: .
v_gene: TRBV14
j_gene: TRBJ2-1
d_gene: .
CDR3nt: TGTGCCAGCAGCCATCACACCCAAGGGCCCTACAATGAGCAGTTCTTC
CDR3aa: CASSHHTQGPYNEQFF

abundance: .
v_gene: TRBV11-3
j_gene: TRBJ2-7
d_gene: .
CDR3nt: TGTGCCAGCAGCTCGGACATTCTGTACGAGCAGTACTTC
CDR3aa: CASSSDILYEQYF

abundance: .
v_gene: TRBV6-1
j_gene: TRBJ1-1
d_gene: .
CDR3nt: TGTGCCAGCAGTGAAGCGGAGAGTGCGGGGAACACTGAAGCTTTCTTT
CDR3aa: CASSEAESAGNTEAFF

abundance: .
v_gene: TRBV5-1
j_gene: TRBJ2-7
d_gene: .
CDR3nt: TGCGCCAGCAGCTCCAGCTGGGCGAGAACCTACGAGCAGTACTTC
CDR3aa: CASSSSWARTYEQYF

abundance: .
v_gene: TRBV5-1
j_gene: TRBJ1-2
d_gene: TRBD1
CDR3nt: TGCGCCAGCAGCCCAGGACAGGTTGCAGGGTATGGCTACACCTTC
CDR3aa: CASSPGQVAGYGYTF

abundance: .
v_gene: TRBV11-2
j_gene: TRBJ2-7
d_gene: .
CDR3nt: TGTGCCAGCAGCTTAGGTCTGGGGGGTTCCGAGCAGTACTTC
CDR3aa: CASSLGLGGSEQYF

abundance: .
v_gene: TRBV7-2
j_gene: TRBJ2-7
d_gene: .
CDR3nt: TGTGCCAGCAGCTCGATCTCGTCCTCCTCCGACGAGCAGTACTTC
CDR3aa: CASSSISSSSDEQYF

abundance: .
v_gene: TRBV7-9
j_gene: TRBJ1-2
d_gene: .
CDR3nt: TGTGCCAGCAGCTTAGTATTCGGGGAGGGAAACTATGGCTACACCTTC
CDR3aa: CASSLVFGEGNYGYTF

abundance: .
v_gene: TRBV12-2
j_gene: TRBJ2-1
d_gene: .
CDR3nt: TGTGCAAGTCCACCCCTTAGCGGGAGCTACAATGAGCAGTTCTTC
CDR3aa: CASPPLSGSYNEQFF

abundance: .
v_gene: TRBV2
j_gene: TRBJ2-5
d_gene: .
CDR3nt: TGTGCCAGCCAGCCGGAGCCACAAGAGACCCAGTACTTC
CDR3aa: CASQPEPQETQYF

abundance: .
v_gene: TRBV19
j_gene: TRBJ2-2
d_gene: TRBD1
CDR3nt: TGTGCCAGTAGAACTTCTGGACAGGCCTACACCGGGGAGCTGTTTTTT
CDR3aa: CASRTSGQAYTGELFF

abundance: once
v_gene: TRBV11-3
j_gene: TRBJ1-4
d_gene: .
CDR3nt: TGTGCCAGCAGCCTTGTTGGAGTTTATGAAAAACTGTTTTTT
CDR3aa: CASSLVGVYEKLFF

abundance: .
v_gene: TRBV7-8
j_gene: TRBJ2-7
d_gene: TRBD2
CDR3nt: TGTGCCAGCAGCTCATACGGGACTAGCGGATCCCCCGCCTACGAGCAGTACTTC
CDR3aa: CASSSYGTSGSPAYEQYF

abundance: .
v_gene: TRBV28
j_gene: TRBJ2-7
d_gene: .
CDR3nt: TGTGCCAGCACCGGACACCTCTCCTACGAGCAGTACTTC
CDR3aa: CASTGHLSYEQYF

abundance: .
v_gene: TRBV7-7
j_gene: TRBJ2-1
d_gene: TRBD2
CDR3nt: TGTGCTAGCAGCTTATATAGCGGGAGGGTTGATGAGCAGTTCTTC
CDR3aa: CASSLYSGRVDEQFF

abundance: .
v_gene: TRBV14
j_gene: TRBJ1-1
d_gene: TRBD1
CDR3nt: TGTGCCAGCAGCCAGTACAGGGGGGGGACTGAAGCTTTCTTT
CDR3aa: CASSQYRGGTEAFF